The 32 T cell receptor beta chains reported below all come from one sample, sequenced in a study of STAT5B mutations in CD4+ large granular lymphocyte leukemia. The repertoire was sequenced with immunoSEQ multiplex PCR; TCRdb's copy has only in-frame clones and lacks some. The table has 25,000 to 30,000 clones, around 81% seen once. The source material was CD4+ T cells from blood buffy coats. Receptors were obtained from a human donor in good health.

This clone was detected only once. J is TRBJ2-2 and V is TRBV11-3; perhaps D is TRBD1 or TRBD2 (5 bases each). The CDR3 spans 15 residues. V lost 1 base and J 8 bases, leaving 14 bases between the germline ends. Per the germline V gene, CDR1 is SGHNT and CDR2 is YENEEA. The CDR3 loop reads CASSLARDPRGELFF. CDR3 bases: TGTGCCAGCAGCTTAGCTCGGGACCCCAGAGGGGAGCTGTTTTTT.

Written as DNA, the CDR3 is TGTGCCAGCAGTTACTCCGACAATCCCCACTATGGCTACACCTTC. It codes for CASSYSDNPHYGYTF. The chain has TRBV6-5 and TRBJ1-2; no definite D call. The V and J ends lost 0 bases and 3 bases respectively, with 11 bases between them. Germline lookup yields CDR1 MNHEY and CDR2 SVGAGI. The CDR3 sequence is 15 residues long.

This clone was seen just once. The gene calls are TRBV2 and TRBJ1-2; D gene uncertain. Germline V CDR1 and CDR2: SNHLY, FYNNEI. The ends were cut back, 2 bases at V and 8 bases at J, with 18 bases in the middle. The CDR3 extends over 15 amino acids. This chain's CDR3 is CASSETMAVYRGYTF. The DNA for the CDR3 is TGTGCCAGCAGTGAAACCATGGCAGTTTATCGCGGCTACACCTTC. Based on the CDR3 plus reference TRBV2 and TRBJ1-2, the full variable domain is EPEVTQTPSHQVTQMGQEVILRCVPISNHLYFYWYRQILGQKVEFLVSFYNNEISEKSEIFDDQFSVERPDGSNFTLKIRSTKLEDSAMYFCASSETMAVYRGYTFGSGTRLTVV.

The chain has TRBV2 and TRBJ1-1; 9 bases fit TRBD1. The CDR3 is 14 amino acids. The germline gives CDR1 SNHLY, CDR2 FYNNEI. V trimming: 4 bases; J trimming: 4 bases; junction bases outside the gene matches: 4. The CDR3 sequence: CASSVDRGFTEAFF. The DNA of the CDR3 is TGTGCCAGCAGTGTAGACAGGGGGTTCACTGAAGCTTTCTTT.

The chain combines TRBV29-1 with TRBJ2-1, with D perhaps TRBD1 (5 bases). The germline V gene encodes CDR1 SQVTM and CDR2 ANQGSEA. Trimming removed 7 bases from V and 6 bases from J, with 13 bases in between. This CDR3 is built from 12 residues. The CDR3 sequence is CSAIDSSNEQFF. As DNA, the CDR3 is TGCAGCGCTATCGACAGTTCCAATGAGCAGTTCTTC.

Here the CDR3 reads CASTSPELYGYTF. CDR3 bases: TGTGCCAGCACCTCCCCAGAGCTCTATGGCTACACCTTC. V and J are TRBV28 and TRBJ1-2, with unresolved D. Germline lookup yields CDR1 MDHEN and CDR2 SYDVKM. V dropped 7 bases and J dropped 4 bases, with 13 bases sitting between them. This CDR3 comprises 13 residues.

V is TRBV6-1 and J is TRBJ1-4; 7 bases line up with TRBD1. J gave up 5 bases and V 6 bases, and 9 bases lay outside the gene matches. The CDR3 extends over 15 amino acids. Looked up from germline, CDR1 is MNHNS and CDR2 is SASEGT. The CDR3 loop is CASSLDRAINEKLFF. The CDR3 nucleotides are TGTGCCAGCAGCCTAGACAGGGCGATAAATGAAAAACTGTTTTTT.

This rearrangement joins TRBV5-1 to TRBJ2-2; D ambiguous. Trimming left V 2 bases short and J 4 bases short, with 12 bases between. CDR1 SGHRS and CDR2 YFSETQ come from the germline V gene. This CDR3 spans 15 amino acids. In DNA form, the CDR3 reads TGCGCCAGCAGCTTTCTTGGCTCCGGCACCGGGGAGCTGTTTTTT. Translated: CASSFLGSGTGELFF. The full variable domain, its missing parts supplied by reference TRBV5-1 and TRBJ2-2, is KAGVTQTPRYLIKTRGQQVTLSCSPISGHRSVSWYQQTPGQGLQFLFEYFSETQRNKGNFPGRFSGRQFSNSRSEMNVSTLELGDSALYLCASSFLGSGTGELFFGEGSRLTVL.

The chain carries TRBV30 and TRBJ2-7; D assignment may be TRBD1 or TRBD2 (5 bases each). The CDR3 covers 14 residues. Germline V gene sequence: CDR1 GTSNPN, CDR2 SVGIG (reference sequence). V lost 2 bases and J lost 3, with 14 bases in between. Written as DNA, the CDR3 is TGTGCCTGGAGTTCGGGACCCCGGGGCTACGAGCAGTACTTC. Translating gives CAWSSGPRGYEQYF.

The chain has TRBV10-3 and TRBJ2-3; D unclear. CDR3 size: 16 residues. Germline CDR1 reads ENHRY; CDR2 reads SYGVKD. V lost 6 bases and J 0 bases, leaving 16 bases between the germline ends. CDR3 nucleotides: TGTGCCATCAGGGGGATTTCCATTCTCAGCACAGATACGCAGTATTTT. Protein product: CAIRGISILSTDTQYF.

The V gene is TRBV5-6, the J gene TRBJ2-5, with 7 nucleotides matching TRBD2. The CDR3 loop spans 14 amino acids. The ends lost 3 bases at V and 2 bases at J; junction bases unmatched: 4. Germline-derived CDR1 and CDR2 are SGHDT and YYEEEE. The CDR3 nucleotides read TGTGCCAGCAGCTATCCCGGGGGGCAAGAGACCCAGTACTTC. Encoded protein: CASSYPGGQETQYF.

The gene calls are TRBV7-9 and TRBJ1-6; the D gene is possibly TRBD1 (6 bases). Germline V gene sequence: CDR1 SEHNR, CDR2 FQNEAQ (reference sequence). V was trimmed by 6 bases and J by 7 bases, leaving 13 bases between them. The CDR3 loop spans 14 amino acids. The CDR3 bases are TGTGCCAGCAGAACGGACAGACAGAATTCACCCCTCCACTTT. Its protein is CASRTDRQNSPLHF.

This chain links TRBV18 with TRBJ2-7; either TRBD1 or TRBD2 may supply D (5 bases each). Germline V gene sequence: CDR1 KGHSH, CDR2 LQKENI. V was pared by 5 bases and J by 4 bases, with 15 bases between. The CDR3 extends over 14 amino acids. The CDR3 loop reads CASSVRDAKYEQYF. The CDR3 DNA sequence: TGTGCCAGCTCAGTCCGGGACGCAAAATACGAGCAGTACTTC.

The CDR3 DNA is TGTGCCAGCAGCCTCGGCCCTCCGTGGCAGTTCTTC. This sequence encodes CASSLGPPWQFF. The rearrangement links TRBV2 to TRBJ2-1, with no clear D. Germline CDR1 is SNHLY and CDR2 is FYNNEI. CDR3 length: 12 amino acids. The V end was cut by 6 bases, the J end by 12 bases, with 15 bases between.

This clone was detected once. The rearrangement uses TRBV6-1 and TRBJ2-3; D is unresolved. CDR1 MNHNS and CDR2 SASEGT come from the germline V gene. V lost 0 bases and J lost 4, with 14 bases in between. The CDR3 length is 16 residues. The CDR3 sequence is CASSEAKVVLPDTQYF. CDR3 nucleotides: TGTGCCAGCAGTGAAGCCAAAGTAGTTTTGCCAGATACGCAGTATTTT.

The chain is built from TRBV6-6 and TRBJ2-3; D remains unclear. The CDR3 is made up of 15 amino acids. Germline lookup yields CDR1 MNHNY and CDR2 SVGAGI (reference sequence). V dropped 2 bases and J dropped 1 base, with 10 bases sitting between them. CDR3 loop: CASSYPLEGTDTQYF. CDR3 coding DNA: TGTGCCAGCAGTTACCCTCTTGAGGGCACAGATACGCAGTATTTT.

DNA of the CDR3: TGCGCCAGCAGCTTGGTCGGGGAGACCTACAATGAGCAGTTCTTC. Protein product: CASSLVGETYNEQFF. The J gene is TRBJ2-1, the V gene TRBV5-1; D perhaps matches TRBD2 (5 bases). Trimming removed 0 bases at V and 2 bases at J, with 9 bases between. The CDR3 covers 15 residues. The germline V gene encodes CDR1 SGHRS and CDR2 YFSETQ.

The rearrangement joins TRBV7-9 to TRBJ1-5; TRBD1 agrees at 10 bases. Germline CDR1 reads SEHNR; CDR2 reads FQNEAQ (reference sequence). Trimming removed 3 bases from V and 6 bases from J; junction bases left unmatched: 2. This CDR3 has 14 amino acids. The CDR3 coding sequence is TGTGCCAGCAGCTTCCGGACAGGGGGTCAGCCCCAGCATTTT. Translated, it gives CASSFRTGGQPQHF.

The chain employs TRBV9 and TRBJ1-1; tentatively, D is TRBD1 (5 bases). Trimming pared 0 bases from V and 3 bases from J, leaving 15 bases between. Per the germline V gene, CDR1 is SGDLS and CDR2 is YYNGEE. This CDR3 has 16 residues. The CDR3 here is CASSVGMGGADTEAFF. The CDR3, as DNA: TGTGCCAGCAGCGTAGGGATGGGAGGGGCGGACACTGAAGCTTTCTTT.

The rearrangement links TRBV6-6 to TRBJ1-1; perhaps TRBD1 as D (5 bases). The CDR3 runs 13 residues. The germline V and J ends were trimmed by 6 bases and 6 bases, with 14 bases remaining between them. Germline CDR1 MNHNY, CDR2 SVGAGI (reference sequence). DNA of the CDR3: TGTGCCAGCAGCCCTGTGGGGCAGGCTGAAGCTTTCTTT. It yields the protein CASSPVGQAEAFF.

The J gene is TRBJ2-1, the V gene TRBV7-2; a possible D gene is TRBD1 (5 bases). Trimming pared 5 bases from V and 1 base from J, leaving 15 bases between. This CDR3 is built from 16 residues. Germline CDR1 is SGHTA and CDR2 is FQGNSA. CDR3: CASSDSSSASYNEQFF. The CDR3 DNA sequence: TGTGCCAGCAGCGACAGCTCATCAGCTTCCTACAATGAGCAGTTCTTC.

The rearrangement joins TRBV7-6 to TRBJ1-1; D not certain. CDR1 and CDR2 (germline): SGHVS, FNYEAQ. Deletions cut 9 bases from V and 3 bases from J, with 20 bases between. The CDR3 is 15 amino acids. The CDR3 here is CARRTGSHIYTEAFF. CDR3 in DNA: TGTGCCAGGAGAACGGGGAGTCACATTTACACTGAAGCTTTCTTT.

This sequence joins TRBV7-9 and TRBJ1-5; D might be TRBD1 (6 bases). V lost 5 bases, J lost 2 bases, and 25 bases lay in between. There are 19 residues in the CDR3. Germline CDR1 SEHNR, CDR2 FQNEAQ (reference sequence). The CDR3 is CASSPGGFGRGLGNQPQHF. For the CDR3, the DNA is TGTGCCAGCAGCCCAGGAGGGTTCGGCAGGGGATTAGGCAATCAGCCCCAGCATTTT. The whole variable domain, remainder taken from reference TRBV7-9 and TRBJ1-5, is DTGVSQNPRHKITKRGQNVTFRCDPISEHNRLYWYRQTLGQGPEFLTYFQNEAQLEKSRLLSDRFSAERPKGSFSTLEIQRTEQGDSAMYLCASSPGGFGRGLGNQPQHFGDGTRLSIL.

V and J are TRBV7-9 and TRBJ2-1; 10 nucleotides align to TRBD2. There are 14 residues in the CDR3. Germline V CDR1 and CDR2: SEHNR, FQNEAQ (reference sequence). V dropped 7 bases and J dropped 8; count of bases not matched to a gene: 8. The CDR3 nucleotides are TGTGCCAGCACCATGAGCGGGGGGGACCATGAGCAGTTCTTC. Translated: CASTMSGGDHEQFF.

The CDR3 nucleotides read TGTGCCAGCAGTCTTTCGGTGGGCTACACCTTC. Encoded protein: CASSLSVGYTF. The V gene is TRBV28, the J gene TRBJ1-2; D call uncertain. V lost 5 bases, J lost 8 bases, and 9 bases lay in between. Germline CDR1 reads MDHEN; CDR2 reads SYDVKM. This CDR3 contains 11 residues.

The chain carries TRBV29-1 and TRBJ1-1; 12 nucleotides line up with TRBD1. The CDR3 spans 15 residues. CDR1 is SQVTM and CDR2 is ANQGSEA in the germline V gene. The V and J ends lost 2 bases and 11 bases, in that order; junction bases with no gene match: 12. The CDR3 sequence is CSVEKRGDRGREAFF. In DNA, the CDR3 is TGCAGCGTTGAAAAAAGAGGGGACAGGGGGCGCGAGGCTTTCTTT.

The chain uses TRBV6-6 and TRBJ2-1; 11 bases fit TRBD1. The CDR3 is 15 residues long. After removal of 2 bases from V and 9 bases from J, the junction contained 6 bases not matched to a gene. The V gene's germline CDR1 is MNHNY and CDR2 SVGAGI (reference sequence). The CDR3 spells CASSYPGTGGTEQFF. The CDR3 DNA sequence: TGTGCCAGCAGTTACCCGGGGACAGGGGGAACTGAGCAGTTCTTC.

The rearrangement uses TRBV6-6 and TRBJ1-1; a weak D match, TRBD1 (5 bases). Germline loops: CDR1 MNHNY, CDR2 SVGAGI (reference sequence). This CDR3 has 12 amino acids. Deletions cut 5 bases from V and 5 bases from J, with 9 bases between. The CDR3 DNA sequence: TGTGCCAGCAGTGGGGGAGTTACTGAAGCTTTCTTT. Translated, it gives CASSGGVTEAFF.

This chain uses TRBV15 with TRBJ1-3; possibly TRBD1 for D (5 bases). Trimming took 3 bases from V and 4 from J, leaving 10 bases between them. This CDR3 comprises 14 residues. Germline V gene sequence: CDR1 LNHNV, CDR2 YYDKDF (reference sequence). In DNA form, the CDR3 reads TGTGCCACCAGCAGCGGGACCCCCGGAAACACCATATATTTT. It encodes CATSSGTPGNTIYF.

The rearrangement joins TRBV7-9 to TRBJ1-2; 9 bases fit TRBD1. This CDR3 spans 14 amino acids. The junction had 9 bases not matched to a gene; V was cut back by 5 bases and J by 8 bases. The V gene's germline CDR1 is SEHNR and CDR2 FQNEAQ (reference sequence). The CDR3 coding sequence is TGTGCCAGCAGCGCCTCCGGGACAGGGCACGGCTACACCTTC. Its protein is CASSASGTGHGYTF.

The genes are TRBV19 and TRBJ1-1; the D is unclear. V was pared by 5 bases and J by 8 bases, with 9 bases between. The CDR3 covers 11 residues. Germline CDR1 is LNHDA and CDR2 is SQIVND (reference sequence). CDR3 sequence: CASSPDREAFF. The CDR3 coding sequence is TGTGCCAGTAGTCCTGATAGAGAAGCTTTCTTT.

This chain joins TRBV6-5 and TRBJ1-5, with 7 bases aligning to TRBD1. Per the germline V gene, CDR1 is MNHEY and CDR2 is SVGAGI. The CDR3 consists of 16 residues. V was clipped by 4 bases and J by 3 bases; unmatched bases: 9. This CDR3 is CASSSTGTAYNQPQHF. CDR3 DNA sequence: TGTGCCAGCAGTTCCACCGGGACAGCCTACAATCAGCCCCAGCATTTT.